Listed here is a single TCR beta chain. This CDR3 has 17 residues. V shed 3 bases and J shed 2 bases, with 18 bases lying between them. Per the germline V gene, CDR1 is KGHSH and CDR2 is LQKENI. These data belong to a study of sequential checkpoint blockade in melanoma. Study information: Both treatment sequences were followed by maintenance nivolumab.

Indicated treatment: randomized to nivolumab then ipilimumab (arm A) or the reverse (arm B). No patient had prior DNA-damaging chemotherapy. Sorted cells were live CD3+CD8+, lacking CD19 and CD56, from PBMCs. Measured with immunoSEQ multiplex PCR; TCRdb has only the in-frame clones, and not every one. Among 14,000 or so clones listed, approximately 52% were seen once. The origin of this receptor is a human donor with melanoma. The chain links TRBV18 to TRBJ2-3; D might be TRBD1 (6 bases). The specimen was CD8+ T cells sorted from blood (inferred from file names), collected from a patient given nivolumab and ipilimumab in sequence. CDR3 nucleotide sequence: TGTGCCAGCTCACCTATACCCGGACAGACCAACACAGATACGCAGTATTTT. Translated, it gives CASSPIPGQTNTDTQYF.